The clone carrying this T cell receptor (beta chain) counts as medium-sized (0.01 to 0.1%) by frequency. Each TRB cDNA library was prepared by 5' RACE (with UMI labels). TCRdb reprocessed the 5' RACE reads, keeping one entry per CDR3 protein, no DNA. In total, the table holds about 40,000 distinct CDR3 sequences. There are 16 residues in the CDR3. Germline CDR1 MGHRA, CDR2 YSYEKL. This sample is drawn from a study of CXCR3-negative and CXCR3-positive naive CD8 T cells. Per CD8+ T cell subset, triplicate sorts of some 300,000 cells each were done. The gene calls are TRBV4-1 and TRBJ2-7; TCRdb calls TRBD2, which cannot be checked without DNA. Sequenced: memory CD8+ T cells from blood. This receptor was obtained from a human donor in good health. Some clones in this sample may be carry-over from other donors' samples. CDR3 amino acids: CASSRTSGTSFYEQYF.